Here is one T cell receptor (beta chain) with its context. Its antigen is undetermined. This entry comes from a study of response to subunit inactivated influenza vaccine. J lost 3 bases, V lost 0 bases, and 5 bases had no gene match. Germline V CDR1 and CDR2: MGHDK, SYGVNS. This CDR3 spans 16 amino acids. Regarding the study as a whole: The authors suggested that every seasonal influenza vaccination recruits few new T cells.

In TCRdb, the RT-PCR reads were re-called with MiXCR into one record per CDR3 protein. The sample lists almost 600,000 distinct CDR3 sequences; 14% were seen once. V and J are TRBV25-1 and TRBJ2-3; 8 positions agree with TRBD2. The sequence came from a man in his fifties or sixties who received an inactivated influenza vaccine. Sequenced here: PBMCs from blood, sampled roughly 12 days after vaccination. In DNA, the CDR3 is TGTGCCAGCAGTGAATATGCGGGAGGAATAACAGATACGCAGTATTTT. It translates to CASSEYAGGITDTQYF. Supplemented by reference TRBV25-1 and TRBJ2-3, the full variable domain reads EADIYQTPRYLVIGTGKKITLECSQTMGHDKMYWYQQDPGMELHLIHYSYGVNSTEKGDLSSESTVSRIRTEHFPLTLESARPSHTSQYLCASSEYAGGITDTQYFGPGTRLTVL.